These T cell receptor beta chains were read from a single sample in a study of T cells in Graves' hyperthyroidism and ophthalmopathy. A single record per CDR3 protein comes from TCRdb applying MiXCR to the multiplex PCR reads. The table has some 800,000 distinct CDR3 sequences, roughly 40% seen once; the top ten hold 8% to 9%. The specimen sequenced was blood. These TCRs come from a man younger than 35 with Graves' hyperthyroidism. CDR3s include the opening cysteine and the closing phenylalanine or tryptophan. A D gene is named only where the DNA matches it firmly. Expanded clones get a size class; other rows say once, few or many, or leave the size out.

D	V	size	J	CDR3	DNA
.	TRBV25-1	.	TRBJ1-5	CASRVVNQPQHF	TGTGCCAGCCGAGTCGTAAATCAGCCCCAGCATTTT
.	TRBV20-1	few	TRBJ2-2	CSATGSNTGELFF	TGCAGTGCTACTGGGTCCAACACCGGGGAGCTGTTTTTT
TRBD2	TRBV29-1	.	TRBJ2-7	CSVEQTSGGFSREQYF	TGCAGCGTTGAACAGACTAGCGGGGGATTTTCTCGAGAGCAGTACTTC
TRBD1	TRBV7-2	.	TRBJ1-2	CASSFPGGQGHGYTF	TGTGCCAGCAGCTTCCCTGGGGGACAGGGACATGGCTACACCTTC
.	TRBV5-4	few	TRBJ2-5	CASSFSDRTETQYF	TGTGCCAGCAGCTTTTCGGACCGTACAGAGACCCAGTACTTC
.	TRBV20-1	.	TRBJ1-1	CSARAYTGTLNTEAFF	TGCAGTGCTAGGGCATACACCGGGACCCTGAACACTGAAGCTTTCTTT
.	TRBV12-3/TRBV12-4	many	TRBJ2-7	CASSFGDGLSGEQYF	TGTGCCAGCAGTTTCGGGGACGGACTGTCGGGCGAGCAGTACTTC
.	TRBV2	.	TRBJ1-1	CASITGAGYTEAFF	TGTGCCAGCATAACCGGGGCAGGGTACACTGAAGCTTTCTTT
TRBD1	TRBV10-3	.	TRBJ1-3	CAISAAGTGNTIYF	TGTGCCATCAGTGCGGCCGGGACAGGGAACACCATATATTTT
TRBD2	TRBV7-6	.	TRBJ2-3	CASSLSGRTDTQYF	TGTGCCAGCAGCCTTAGCGGGAGGACAGATACGCAGTATTTT
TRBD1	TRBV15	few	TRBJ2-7	CATNPGQTNSYEQYF	TGTGCCACCAATCCGGGACAGACCAACTCCTACGAGCAGTACTTC
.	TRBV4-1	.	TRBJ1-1	CASSQLGTEAFF	TGCGCCAGCAGCCAATTGGGAACTGAAGCTTTCTTT
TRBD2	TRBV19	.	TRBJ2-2	CASSIWGGATGELFF	TGTGCCAGTAGTATCTGGGGGGGAGCCACCGGGGAGCTGTTTTTT
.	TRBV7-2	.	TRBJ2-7	CASSRPLYEQYF	TGTGCCAGCAGCCGTCCTCTCTACGAGCAGTACTTC
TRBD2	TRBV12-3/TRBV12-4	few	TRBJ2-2	CASSPGLASGELFF	TGTGCCAGCAGTCCGGGACTAGCCTCCGGGGAGCTGTTTTTT
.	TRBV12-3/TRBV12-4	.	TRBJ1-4	CASSPRGITNEKLFF	TGTGCCAGCAGCCCTAGGGGAATCACTAATGAAAAACTGTTTTTT
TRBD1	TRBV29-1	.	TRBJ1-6	CSVLQGTSSPLHF	TGCAGCGTTCTACAGGGGACCAGTTCACCCCTCCACTTT
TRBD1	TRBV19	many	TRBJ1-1	CASDRGRLNTEAFF	TGTGCCAGTGACAGGGGGCGATTGAACACTGAAGCTTTCTTT
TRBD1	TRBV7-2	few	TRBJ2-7	CASSQGLGTGASYEQYF	TGTGCCAGCAGCCAAGGGCTGGGGACAGGGGCTTCCTACGAGCAGTACTTC
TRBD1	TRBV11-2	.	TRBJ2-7	CASRRTGRHEQYF	TGTGCCAGCCGCCGGACAGGTCGTCACGAGCAGTACTTC
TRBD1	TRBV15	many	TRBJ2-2	CATSQGQDTGELFF	TGTGCCACCAGCCAGGGACAGGACACCGGGGAGCTGTTTTTT
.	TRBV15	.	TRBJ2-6	CATSTPGPAVQGLSGANVLTF	TGTGCCACCAGCACGCCGGGACCAGCGGTACAGGGACTCTCTGGGGCCAACGTCCTGACTTTC
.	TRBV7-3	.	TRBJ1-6	CASSSEAVDSPLHF	TGTGCCAGCAGCTCCGAGGCTGTTGATTCACCCCTCCACTTT
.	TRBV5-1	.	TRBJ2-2	CASSLRGREYTGELFF	TGCGCCAGCAGCTTGCGCGGCAGAGAGTACACCGGGGAGCTGTTTTTT
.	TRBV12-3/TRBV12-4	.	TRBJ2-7	CASSLVMDEQYF	TGTGCCAGCAGTTTGGTCATGGACGAGCAGTACTTC